This T cell receptor (beta chain) originates from a study of blood T cell repertoires in COVID-19. As for the study in general: Material from acute and convalescent COVID-19 was sourced from the United States, Italy and Spain.

Assay: immunoSEQ multiplex PCR; the TCRdb copy retains only in-frame clones and omits some. The top ten clones hold about 4.5% of a sample with roughly 250,000 clones, roughly four fifths of them seen once. This clone was recorded once. V gave up 3 bases and J gave up 10 bases, with 10 bases separating them. This CDR3 is 13 amino acids long. Germline CDR1 and CDR2: SGHTA and FQGNSA. The chain has TRBV7-2 and TRBJ1-6; perhaps TRBD1 as D (6 bases). The sample was peripheral blood. This clonotype was obtained from a woman aged 65 to 85 with acute or convalescent COVID-19. The CDR3 DNA follows: TGTGCCAGCAGCTTCCCAGGGGACTCACCCCTCCACTTT. Protein product: CASSFPGDSPLHF.